The 25 T cell receptor beta chains below all came from one sample that was sequenced in a study of cytomegalovirus exposure and HLA in healthy donors. Primers: 60 Vbeta forward and 13 Jbeta reverse. Libraries were prepared by immunoSEQ multiplex PCR; TCRdb keeps only in-frame clonotypes and omits some of them. The sample includes 95,000 to 120,000 clones, about 80% seen only once; the top ten take 5.4%. Sequenced: PBMCs. These receptors were obtained from a woman in her twenties or thirties in good health and CMV-seropositive.

This clone was observed a few times. The chain combines TRBV9 with TRBJ1-1, with a possible D match to TRBD1 (6 bases). The CDR3 runs 14 residues. Per germline, CDR1 SGDLS and CDR2 YYNGEE. V shed 6 bases and J shed 5 bases, with 17 bases lying between them. CDR3 sequence: CASTWDTGGTEAFF. CDR3 DNA sequence: TGTGCCAGCACCTGGGACACCGGTGGAACTGAAGCTTTCTTT.

In DNA, the CDR3 is TGTGCCAGCAGTTACGGGGGCGACTATGGCTACACCTTC. Its translation is CASSYGGDYGYTF. The rearrangement uses TRBV6-5 and TRBJ1-2, with D perhaps matching TRBD1 (6 bases). Germline CDR1 is MNHEY and CDR2 is SVGAGI. The ends were cut back, 2 bases at V and 3 bases at J, with 7 bases in the middle. CDR3 length equals 13 residues.

This clone occurred a few times. This chain joins TRBV7-2 and TRBJ2-7; no definite D call. Germline V gene lookup returns CDR1 SGHTA and CDR2 FQGNSA. The CDR3 length is 11 residues. Deletions cut 9 bases from V and 3 bases from J, with 9 bases between. CDR3 bases: TGTGCCAGTAGTTTGAACTACGAGCAGTACTTC. This gives the protein CASSLNYEQYF.

V usage is TRBV4-2 and J usage is TRBJ2-1, with D possibly TRBD2 on 6 matching bases. The germline gives CDR1 LGHNA, CDR2 YNFKEQ. CDR3 length: 16 residues. Trimming stripped 3 bases from V and 6 bases from J, with 18 bases between. The CDR3 here is CASSHPGDPPLNEQFF. The CDR3 DNA is TGTGCCAGCAGCCACCCGGGGGACCCTCCTCTCAATGAGCAGTTCTTC.

The count of this clone is one. The chain employs TRBV5-1 and TRBJ1-3; no reliable D call. This CDR3 comprises 16 residues. Germline assignment: CDR1 SGHRS and CDR2 YFSETQ. V was trimmed by 4 bases and J by 0 bases, leaving 14 bases between them. CDR3 amino acids: CASSLGVLGSGNTIYF. The DNA for the CDR3 is TGCGCCAGCAGCCTAGGTGTACTCGGCTCTGGAAACACCATATATTTT.

This CDR3 reads CASSRTGGDYGYTF. The DNA for the CDR3 is TGTGCCAGCAGTCGGACAGGGGGCGACTATGGCTACACCTTC. The chain joins TRBV6-5 to TRBJ1-2; 11 bases match TRBD1. Germline V gives CDR1 MNHEY, CDR2 SVGAGI. The J segment lost 3 bases and the V segment lost 5 bases, leaving 2 bases of the junction unmatched. The CDR3 has 14 residues.

The V gene is TRBV30, the J gene TRBJ2-1; TRBD2 agrees at 8 bases. The CDR3 length is 13 residues. Germline CDR1 and CDR2: GTSNPN and SVGIG (reference sequence). Unmatched junction bases numbered 10, after V lost 6 bases and J lost 9 bases. The CDR3, as DNA: TGTGCCTGTGCCGGGTTCGGGGGGGGTGAGCAGTTCTTC. Its translation is CACAGFGGGEQFF.

This clone came up a few times. The genes are TRBV19 and TRBJ2-5, with 14 bases matching TRBD2. Germline V gives CDR1 LNHDA, CDR2 SQIVND (reference sequence). V was clipped by 6 bases and J by 5 bases; unmatched bases: 5. This CDR3 is built from 15 residues. The CDR3 sequence is CASRGTSGGWETQYF. The CDR3 bases are TGTGCCAGTAGGGGGACTAGCGGGGGATGGGAGACCCAGTACTTC.

The chain employs TRBV5-1 and TRBJ2-2, with 10 positions matching TRBD2. The V and J ends lost 2 bases and 6 bases, in that order; junction bases with no gene match: 4. The CDR3 covers 15 residues. The V gene's germline CDR1 is SGHRS and CDR2 YFSETQ. CDR3: CASSFSSGRSGELFF. CDR3 DNA sequence: TGCGCCAGCAGCTTTAGTAGCGGGAGGTCCGGGGAGCTGTTTTTT.

This sequence joins TRBV12-5 and TRBJ2-6; tentative D call: TRBD1 (6 bases). The germline V gene encodes CDR1 LGHNT and CDR2 FRNRAP. Trimming cost V 0 bases and J 7 bases, with 13 bases left between them. The CDR3 spans 16 residues. The CDR3: CASGLVLNRVANVLTF. CDR3 nucleotides: TGTGCTAGTGGTTTGGTACTCAACAGGGTCGCCAACGTCCTGACTTTC.

A word on this clone: Compared with germline, one end of the junction differs, possibly owing to a read error. The J gene is TRBJ2-7, the V gene TRBV18, with 16 bases that match TRBD2. The germline CDR1 and CDR2 sequences are KGHSH and LQKENI. CDR3 length equals 19 residues. CDR3 in amino acids: CASSPLGTGTSGRAYEQYF. The CDR3 region has the DNA TGTGCCAGCTCCCCACTCGGGACAGGGACTAGCGGGAGGGCCTACGAGCAGTACTTC.

This sequence joins TRBV5-4 and TRBJ1-6; 10 bases agree with TRBD1. Looked up from germline, CDR1 is SGHNT and CDR2 is YYREEE (reference sequence). This CDR3 region has 15 residues. V dropped 4 bases and J dropped 7; count of bases not matched to a gene: 5. The CDR3 region has the DNA TGTGCCAGCAGCAAGGGACAGGGGCACAATTCACCCCTCCACTTT. It is translated as CASSKGQGHNSPLHF.

The chain employs TRBV4-1 and TRBJ2-7, with 7 bases identical to TRBD1. Trimming removed 4 bases from V and 2 bases from J; junction bases left unmatched: 2. Per the germline V gene, CDR1 is MGHRA and CDR2 is YSYEKL. The CDR3 consists of 13 residues. CDR3 amino acids: CASSPGGAYEQYF. CDR3 nucleotide sequence: TGCGCCAGCAGCCCAGGGGGTGCCTACGAGCAGTACTTC.

V usage is TRBV27 and J usage is TRBJ1-2; D is possibly TRBD1 (5 bases). The CDR3 has 11 amino acids. Germline V gene lookup returns CDR1 MNHEY and CDR2 SMNVEV (reference sequence). Trimming pared 7 bases from V and 6 bases from J, leaving 9 bases between. CDR3 bases: TGTGCCAGCATAGGAGGGGATGGCTACACCTTC. Amino acid sequence: CASIGGDGYTF.

V is TRBV5-1 and J is TRBJ2-3; D is possibly TRBD2 (8 bases). The germline CDR1 and CDR2 sequences are SGHRS and YFSETQ. This CDR3 comprises 17 residues. V lost 4 bases, J lost 5 bases, and 23 bases lay in between. CDR3 amino acids: CASSVISGGGGGDTQYF. The CDR3 DNA is TGCGCCAGCAGCGTAATTTCGGGAGGGGGCGGTGGAGATACGCAGTATTTT.

This chain connects TRBV5-1 to TRBJ2-5; possibly TRBD2 for D (5 bases). This CDR3 spans 15 amino acids. Germline V gives CDR1 SGHRS, CDR2 YFSETQ. V was shortened by 0 bases and J by 3 bases, with 12 bases between the two germline ends. In DNA, the CDR3 is TGCGCCAGCAGCTTGGAAGGGTGGGGAGAAGAGACCCAGTACTTC. Translated: CASSLEGWGEETQYF. Complete variable domain (other parts from reference TRBV5-1 and TRBJ2-5): KAGVTQTPRYLIKTRGQQVTLSCSPISGHRSVSWYQQTPGQGLQFLFEYFSETQRNKGNFPGRFSGRQFSNSRSEMNVSTLELGDSALYLCASSLEGWGEETQYFGPGTRLLVL.

The chain is built from TRBV5-1 and TRBJ2-3, with 10 bases that match TRBD2. The J segment lost 1 base and the V segment lost 3 bases, leaving 2 bases of the junction unmatched. The CDR3 runs to 15 residues. Per the germline V gene, CDR1 is SGHRS and CDR2 is YFSETQ. Written as DNA, the CDR3 is TGCGCCAGCAGCTCCGGGACTAGCGGCACAGATACGCAGTATTTT. Protein sequence: CASSSGTSGTDTQYF.

The chain couples TRBV11-3 to TRBJ2-1, with 7 bases fitting TRBD2. Germline V lookup: CDR1 SGHNT, CDR2 YENEEA. The CDR3 covers 12 residues. V lost 5 bases, J lost 12 bases, and 7 bases stayed unmatched. CDR3 sequence: CASSGAGLGQFF. The CDR3 DNA sequence: TGTGCCAGCAGCGGAGCGGGGTTGGGGCAGTTCTTC.

The rearrangement joins TRBV2 to TRBJ1-2, with D unclear. The CDR3 length is 14 residues. Trimming took off 1 base at V and 4 bases at J, with 10 bases between the two ends. The germline V gene has CDR1 SNHLY and CDR2 FYNNEI. The CDR3 protein is CASSEGNSLYGYTF. The CDR3 nucleotides are TGTGCCAGCAGTGAAGGGAACAGCCTCTATGGCTACACCTTC.

This chain links TRBV19 with TRBJ1-6, with a weak D call TRBD1 (5 bases). Germline-derived CDR1 and CDR2 are LNHDA and SQIVND (reference sequence). This CDR3 has 13 residues. Trimming stripped 5 bases from V and 7 bases from J, with 9 bases between. The DNA of the CDR3 is TGTGCCAGTAGTTCGACAGAGAATTCACCCCTCCACTTT. This translates into CASSSTENSPLHF.

The chain uses TRBV7-9 and TRBJ2-7, with 9 bases matching TRBD2. CDR1 and CDR2 from the germline V gene are SEHNR and FQNEAQ (reference sequence). The CDR3 consists of 16 residues. J gave up 0 bases and V 5 bases, and 8 bases lay outside the gene matches. The CDR3 bases are TGTGCCAGCAGCGGACCAGCGGGGGGTAGCTCCTACGAGCAGTACTTC. This translates into CASSGPAGGSSYEQYF.

The chain recombines TRBV15 with TRBJ2-2; 7 positions agree with TRBD1. V lost 3 bases to trimming and J lost 3 bases; unmatched junction nucleotides: 7. The CDR3 extends over 16 amino acids. Germline lookup yields CDR1 LNHNV and CDR2 YYDKDF (reference sequence). The CDR3 reads CATSSGTGQYTGELFF. CDR3 DNA: TGTGCCACCAGCAGTGGTACGGGACAGTACACCGGGGAGCTGTTTTTT.

V gene TRBV30 combines with J gene TRBJ1-4; TRBD1 is a possible D gene (6 bases). Trimming removed 2 bases from V and 7 bases from J, with 14 bases in between. Per the germline V gene, CDR1 is GTSNPN and CDR2 is SVGIG (reference sequence). The CDR3 is 14 residues long. This CDR3 reads CAWSRAGESEKLFF. The CDR3 coding sequence is TGTGCCTGGAGTCGCGCAGGGGAGTCTGAAAAACTGTTTTTT.

V and J are TRBV30 and TRBJ2-3, with a possible D match to TRBD1 (7 bases). The CDR3 length is 15 residues. V lost 3 bases to trimming and J lost 1 base, with 14 bases between them. Looked up from germline, CDR1 is GTSNPN and CDR2 is SVGIG (reference sequence). This CDR3 is CAWSSRGEGTDTQYF. CDR3 DNA: TGTGCCTGGAGCTCCAGGGGGGAAGGCACAGATACGCAGTATTTT.

The rearrangement joins TRBV2 to TRBJ2-7, with TRBD1 matching 8 bases. V shed 6 bases, J shed 0 bases, and the junction held 7 bases outside the gene matches. The V gene's germline CDR1 is SNHLY and CDR2 FYNNEI. The CDR3 is made up of 15 amino acids. DNA of the CDR3: TGTGCCAGCAGGGAAACAGGGGGATACTCCTACGAGCAGTACTTC. It encodes CASRETGGYSYEQYF. Using reference TRBV2 and TRBJ2-7 for the parts outside the CDR3, the full variable domain is EPEVTQTPSHQVTQMGQEVILRCVPISNHLYFYWYRQILGQKVEFLVSFYNNEISEKSEIFDDQFSVERPDGSNFTLKIRSTKLEDSAMYFCASRETGGYSYEQYFGPGTRLTVT.